The source of this T cell receptor beta chain is a study of cytomegalovirus exposure and HLA in healthy donors (dated by TCRdb to about 2017). For the study in its entirety: In an earlier analysis of 587 of the donors, less than 350 Gb of sequence data and 90 million to 120 million unique TCR beta sequences from about 179 million T cells were reported. An early release covering roughly 600 HLA-typed donors comprised about 310 gigabases of sequencing data and 85 million to 100 million unique TCR sequences. The genetic ancestry cluster associated with self-reported Caucasian donors included around four fifths of the 350 to 500 genotyped donors. The study was designed to test whether signatures of past pathogen exposure could be identified by cataloging public T cell receptors. The T cell repertoires of around 730 subjects were profiled by immunosequencing and related to cytomegalovirus serostatus. In addition to the first cohort of hundreds of subjects, a separate validation cohort of approximately 130 different subjects was used. High-throughput TCR immunosequencing, statistical association of individual TCRs with disease status, and machine learning were combined to predict cytomegalovirus infection status. A later analysis re-examined previously published TCR beta repertoires from about 700 donors and added high-resolution HLA genotyping to investigate patterns of TCR occurrence. The later analysis used no new phenotypic data to find candidate immune exposures, relying instead on TCR beta sequences and their occurrence across donors. To decide whether each TCR beta V gene segment behaved as functional or pseudogenic, an earlier analysis of some 540 of the donors relied on high-throughput TCR beta sequencing. Donor age, sex, ethnicity and CMV serostatus were compiled together with the repertoire data. A later genetic analysis took genome-wide SNP genotypes for about three fifths of the 666 donors and used that subset as a discovery cohort. All discovery cohort repertoires had been generated using a single sequencing platform. HLA typing covered class I and class II loci at four-digit resolution. The number of donors typed differed by locus, with about 629-640 for A, B, C, DRB1 and DQB1, around 520 for DQA1, 606 for DPA1, and about 450 for DPB1. Roughly 5 DR-DQ haplotypes were handled as single units for association and clustering, since linkage in the cohort was strong. Among 398 genotyped donors of the cohort, an average of about 240,000 unique TCR beta nucleotide sequences were sequenced per donor, roughly 18% of them non-productive.

What the authors observed across the whole study: CMV serostatus was the only immune exposure information available for the cohort. Presence/absence analyses assumed roughly uniform sequencing depth across donors, an assumption that may not hold. The authors suggested that the approach could potentially be generalized to other disease states and immunological phenotypes. Cytomegalovirus status was reported to be diagnosed by the classifier with high specificity and sensitivity in both the original and validation cohorts. Broadly in line with IMGT annotations, most TCR beta V segments showed up in productive rearrangements about 87% or about 30% of the time in an earlier analysis of around 600 of the donors. In a later genetic analysis, fewer N-insertions in productive TCRs were reported among donors in an Asian-associated ancestry cluster than the roughly 700-donor mean. Because the 87-base-pair reads could not distinguish some IMGT-functional V segments, including TRBV6-2 and TRBV6-3, those segments were excluded. A group of highly shared sequence variants was considered likely to be a technical artifact of the sequencing pipeline. This cohort had only TCR beta chains sequenced, and the lack of alpha or paired-chain data limited which features could be detected. When HLA alleles, especially DR and DQ, strongly co-occurred, attributing TCR associations to individual alleles was difficult. Most TCR sequences were observed very rarely across donors, whereas some public TCRs were present in many individuals. Because counts were too low, roughly 16 rarely observed V segments, including chromosome 9 orphons, were left out of the earlier analysis of several hundred of the donors. V-gene and J-gene trimming of TCR beta chains was associated with a missense DCLRE1C variant in a later genetic analysis, and the association was replicated in an independent cohort. In a later analysis, most CMV-associated TCR beta chains were found to appear HLA-restricted, with HLA associations seemingly driven largely by CMV exposure. Because HLA typing was unavailable for some donors at each locus, only the typed subset was used in association tests. A total of about 180 TCR beta chains were listed by the study as associated with cytomegalovirus. A further reported finding was that TCR beta sequences accurately predicted the HLA-A and HLA-B alleles for most subjects in the first cohort. Specific HLA alleles were associated with over 15,000 TCR beta sequences at a false discovery rate of 0.05 in a later analysis. In a later analysis, HLA-associated TCR beta chains showed more clonal expansion and lower generation probabilities than non-associated chains that were equally common. According to a later analysis, parvovirus B19, influenza, CMV and Epstein-Barr virus appeared linked to several top co-occurrence clusters. Linkage disequilibrium might explain the correlated functional status among segregating V segments, but an unknown experimental factor could not be excluded. According to a later analysis, TCR association rates differed among HLA loci, with DRB1 alleles showing the most associated TCRs and HLA-C alleles showing the fewest. A few of the identified cytomegalovirus-associated TCR beta chains were confirmed in vitro to be specific for cytomegalovirus antigens.

The cohort was made up of 500 to 850 healthy bone marrow donors. At the time of sampling, all cohort members were nominally healthy, though unrecorded immune exposures were likely present. The donor was CMV seronegative and was included in the group of around 320 seronegative cohort members. A peripheral blood sample was collected from each donor, and TCR beta sequencing was performed on peripheral blood mononuclear cells. Genomic DNA extraction from the blood cell samples was performed with the Qiagen DNeasy Blood Extraction Kit. CDR1 is given as SNHLY and CDR2 as FYNNEI, both from the germline V gene. There are 15 amino acids in the CDR3, from cysteine to phenylalanine inclusive. Only the CDR3 DNA is retained, 45 bases long and in frame from the first base. Libraries were made using the immunoSEQ multiplex PCR assay. For the multiplex PCR, a mixture combining 60 forward primers for TCR Vbeta segments and 13 reverse primers for TCR Jbeta segments was used. A multiplex PCR assay on genomic DNA amplified the CDR3 region of rearranged TCR beta genes. The amplified TCR beta libraries were sequenced on the Illumina HiSeq System as 87-base-pair reads. From the authors' description of their analysis: In a later analysis, roughly 80 million unique TCR beta chains were counted across the 650 to 700 repertoires, and approximately 11 million of these chains were shared by at least two donors. Raw reads were error-corrected and collapsed into unique sequences by a nearest-neighbor algorithm in which closely related sequences were merged to remove PCR and sequencing errors. To assign V, D and J gene segments, CDR3 sequences were aligned to IMGT reference sequences. For a sequence to be retained, a match of at least six nucleotides was required to both a V gene segment and a J gene segment. Rearrangements were classified as productive when the CDR3 lacked stop codons and remained in frame with V and J, and all other rearrangements were classified as non-productive. CDR3 was defined by IMGT convention, running from the second conserved V-encoded cysteine to the conserved J-encoded phenylalanine. In an earlier analysis of just under 600 of the donors, sequences lacking an unambiguous match to a single V gene segment were excluded. An earlier analysis of several hundred of the donors called V segments functional above 56.7% productive rearrangements and segregating when the between-donor standard deviation exceeded 5%. A statistical classification framework was built to diagnose cytomegalovirus status from the catalog of TCR beta chain sequences. In a later analysis, TCR nucleotide sequences were compared against IMGT/GENE-DB human TR gene sequences so that V and J genes could be assigned. A later analysis assigned CDR3 sequences and most-parsimonious VDJ recombination scenarios with the TCRdist pipeline. A later analysis defined each TCR beta chain by its CDR3 amino acid sequence plus V-gene family, and excluded reads lacking a unique V-gene family. A later analysis removed over 500 highly shared, low-generation-probability nucleotide sequences to deal with suspected cross-contamination and a sequencing artifact. In a later analysis, a clonal expansion index for each public chain was calculated from normalized within-repertoire ranks of inferred template counts. In a later analysis, generation probabilities were computed using a VDJ recombination model fitted to out-of-frame rearrangements, and the results were checked against IGoR. In a later analysis, TCR-TCR, TCR-HLA and TCR-CMV co-occurrence was scored with hypergeometric tests, and a repertoire-size bias correction was applied to TCR pairs. A later analysis estimated false discovery rates by permuting HLA or CMV assignments 20 times. In a later analysis, co-occurring TCRs were grouped using DBSCAN, and TCRdist sequence similarity was added for clustering within HLA-allele-positive subsets. For co-occurrence clustering, repertoires with fewer than 30,000 or more than 120,000 public chains were excluded, along with roughly 5 repertoires with anomalous nucleotide sharing. TCRdb took over this immuneACCESS table, retaining in-frame rearrangements with V and J assigned. Such tables are incomplete; in checked studies, under half of the missing clones stem from an unresolved V gene, and the remainder is unexplained. V and J calls and clone size are copied from that table; D and trimming were computed from the DNA. In this sample the table shows around 140,000 clones, roughly 79% of which occur a single time. The ten largest make up 1.5% of the sample.

About this clone itself: Its antigen is not yet known. At one end the junction does not follow the germline gene, possibly because of a read error. Other DNA sequences of this sample code for an identical CDR3.

The source is a woman aged 18-29 years in good health and CMV-seronegative. The V gene is TRBV2 and the J gene is TRBJ2-7; TRBD2 is perhaps the D gene, given 5 matching bases. Source material: PBMCs. The bases are TGTGCCAGCACTGAATCACCGGGAAAAATTCGCGAGCAGTACTTC. The encoded protein is CASTESPGKIREQYF.